The rows below give T cell receptor beta chains drawn from one sample of a study of blood T cells in healthy people across ages. TCRdb recomputed calls from the 5' RACE reads with MiXCR, one row per CDR3 protein. The data hold around 580,000 distinct CDR3 sequences, with under 55% observed a single time. The material sequenced was blood. The source of these receptors is a man aged 80 or over in good health. The CDR3 runs from the conserved cysteine through the conserved F or W. A D gene is named only where the DNA matches it firmly. A clone size is listed for some rows: how often the clone was seen (once, few, many), or a class if it is expanded.

V gene	clone size	D gene	J gene	CDR3 DNA	CDR3 protein
TRBV2	few	TRBD2	TRBJ2-1	TGTGCCAGCAGTACTCTAGCGGGGGGGCGTAATGAGCAGTTCTTC	CASSTLAGGRNEQFF
TRBV7-6	-	-	TRBJ1-4	TGTGCCAGCAGCCCCCAGGGCGGGTATAATGAAAAACTGTTTTTT	CASSPQGGYNEKLFF
TRBV7-9	-	TRBD1	TRBJ1-2	TGTGCCAGCAGCTCAACCGGGACAGACTATGGCTACACCTTC	CASSSTGTDYGYTF
TRBV20-1	-	TRBD2	TRBJ2-3	TGCAGTGCTAGAGATCCGGGACTAGGCTCAGATACGCAGTATTTT	CSARDPGLGSDTQYF
TRBV20-1	-	TRBD1	TRBJ2-3	TGCAGTGCTAGGCCCGGGACAGCCACAGATACGCAGTATTTT	CSARPGTATDTQYF
TRBV6-1	many	TRBD2	TRBJ2-3	TGTGCCAGCAGTGAAGGACTAGCGGGGGGGCCGACGCAGTATTTT	CASSEGLAGGPTQYF
TRBV6-6	many	-	TRBJ2-1	TGTGCCAGCAGCTGGACTGGCGGGTACAATGAGCAGTTCTTC	CASSWTGGYNEQFF
TRBV9	-	-	TRBJ2-3	TGTGCCAGCAGCCTCCGGGTAGGCACAGATACGCAGTATTTT	CASSLRVGTDTQYF
TRBV4-3	few	TRBD2	TRBJ2-1	TGCGCCAGCAGCCAGGATGGACTAGCGCCCAGCAGTAGGTTCTTC	CASSQDGLAPSSRFF
TRBV11-2	-	-	TRBJ2-7	TGTGCCAGCAGCTTAGAGGTGGGGCAGGCATGGGAGCAGTACTTC	CASSLEVGQAWEQYF
TRBV24-1	few	-	TRBJ2-7	TGTGCCACCAGTGATTTTGAGGACACCCCCGTAGACGAGCAGTACTTC	CATSDFEDTPVDEQYF
TRBV11-2	few	TRBD2	TRBJ2-3	TGTGCCAGCAGCTACCAACAAGGACTAGGTACAGATACGCAGTATTTT	CASSYQQGLGTDTQYF
TRBV7-9	-	-	TRBJ2-3	TGTGCCAGCAGCCAAGACACCCCTTACACAGATACGCAGTATTTT	CASSQDTPYTDTQYF
TRBV4-3	-	TRBD1	TRBJ2-5	TGCGCCAGCAGCCGAGACAGGGCCTATTTCAATGAGCAGTACTTC	CASSRDRAYFNEQYF
TRBV29-1	-	-	TRBJ1-4	TGCAGCGTTGGTTGGGGTAATGAAAAACTGTTTTTT	CSVGWGNEKLFF
TRBV5-1	-	-	TRBJ1-1	TGCGCCAGCAGCCAGACAGGCATGAACACTGAAGCTTTCTTT	CASSQTGMNTEAFF
TRBV7-2	-	-	TRBJ2-2	TGTGCCAGCAGCTTAGGACCGGGACAATTGTACACCGGGGAGCTGTTTTTT	CASSLGPGQLYTGELFF
TRBV7-2	-	-	TRBJ2-1	TGTGCCAGCAGCTTGCAGGGAAGACAAGAGACCCAGTTCTTC	CASSLQGRQETQFF
TRBV3-1	many	TRBD2	TRBJ2-1	TGTGCCAGCAGCCCAAGCGGGGGGGCTTACAATGAGCAGTTCTTC	CASSPSGGAYNEQFF
TRBV7-2	few	-	TRBJ2-5	TGTGCCAGCATCCGAGCGGCTGCCCCGCAAGAGACCCAGTACTTC	CASIRAAAPQETQYF
TRBV7-9	few	TRBD1	TRBJ1-1	TGTGCCAGCAGCTTGGGACAGGGGTTAGGGAACACTGAAGCTTTCTTT	CASSLGQGLGNTEAFF
TRBV20-1	-	TRBD1	TRBJ2-4	TGCAGTGCCGTCGGACAGGGGGCAACCAAAAACATTCAGTACTTC	CSAVGQGATKNIQYF
TRBV2	-	-	TRBJ1-2	TGTGCCAGCAGTGATAATCGGTGGGGGAATGGCTACACCTTC	CASSDNRWGNGYTF
TRBV5-1	-	TRBD1	TRBJ2-1	TGCGCCAGCAGCCAGGGGGATTCCCACAATGAGCAGTTCTTC	CASSQGDSHNEQFF
TRBV7-2	-	-	TRBJ1-2	TGTGCCAGCAGCCTCCTTAGCAGTGGTAATGGCTACACCTTC	CASSLLSSGNGYTF
TRBV5-1	-	-	TRBJ2-7	TGCGCCAGCCATCGGACCACAGTGCTAAGCTCCTACGAGCAGTACTTC	CASHRTTVLSSYEQYF
TRBV13	-	-	TRBJ2-7	TGTGCCAGCAGCCCTAGGGACCACAACTCCTACGAGCAGTACTTC	CASSPRDHNSYEQYF
TRBV4-2	-	-	TRBJ2-5	TGTGCCAGCAGCCAAGCTTCGTTGGGGACCCAGTACTTC	CASSQASLGTQYF
TRBV29-1	many	-	TRBJ2-7	TGCAGCGTTGTAGGGGGATCTACCTACGAGCAGTACTTC	CSVVGGSTYEQYF
TRBV6-6	many	TRBD2	TRBJ2-7	TGTGCCAGCAGTTACCAGGGACTAGCGGGGGGACGCGAGCAGTACTTC	CASSYQGLAGGREQYF
TRBV10-3	few	-	TRBJ2-7	TGTGCCATCAGTGATCGGGGCTTGAGGGAGCAGTACTTC	CAISDRGLREQYF
TRBV20-1	-	TRBD2	TRBJ2-3	TGCAGTGCTAGAGAGATTAGCGGGAGGGCCCGAGCAGATACGCAGTATTTT	CSAREISGRARADTQYF
TRBV28	-	-	TRBJ2-5	TGTGCCACAACCGGGACCCGCTACAATGAGCAGTACTTC	CATTGTRYNEQYF
TRBV7-2	few	-	TRBJ2-1	TGTGCCAGCAGCCGATTCGCCGTGAGCTCCTACAATGAGCAGTTCTTC	CASSRFAVSSYNEQFF
TRBV29-1	many	-	TRBJ2-3	TGCAGCGTTGTCCCAGCGGGTGGGGATACGCAGTATTTT	CSVVPAGGDTQYF
TRBV28	-	-	TRBJ2-7	TGTGCCAGCAGTCGGGGTTTCTCCTACGAGCAGTACTTC	CASSRGFSYEQYF
TRBV12-3/TRBV12-4	-	TRBD1	TRBJ2-7	TGTGCCAGCAGTTTTTCGGGGACAGGGGGTTTCGAGCAGTACTTC	CASSFSGTGGFEQYF
TRBV27	-	-	TRBJ1-5	TGTGCCAGCAGTTTGGGGGCCCAAGGGAATCAGCCCCAGCATTTT	CASSLGAQGNQPQHF
TRBV5-5	-	TRBD1	TRBJ2-1	TGTGCCGGCAGCTTTCCGGGACAGGCCAATGAGCAGTTCTTC	CAGSFPGQANEQFF
TRBV7-2	-	-	TRBJ2-1	TGTGCCAGCAAGTATAGCTCCTACAATGAGCAGTTCTTC	CASKYSSYNEQFF